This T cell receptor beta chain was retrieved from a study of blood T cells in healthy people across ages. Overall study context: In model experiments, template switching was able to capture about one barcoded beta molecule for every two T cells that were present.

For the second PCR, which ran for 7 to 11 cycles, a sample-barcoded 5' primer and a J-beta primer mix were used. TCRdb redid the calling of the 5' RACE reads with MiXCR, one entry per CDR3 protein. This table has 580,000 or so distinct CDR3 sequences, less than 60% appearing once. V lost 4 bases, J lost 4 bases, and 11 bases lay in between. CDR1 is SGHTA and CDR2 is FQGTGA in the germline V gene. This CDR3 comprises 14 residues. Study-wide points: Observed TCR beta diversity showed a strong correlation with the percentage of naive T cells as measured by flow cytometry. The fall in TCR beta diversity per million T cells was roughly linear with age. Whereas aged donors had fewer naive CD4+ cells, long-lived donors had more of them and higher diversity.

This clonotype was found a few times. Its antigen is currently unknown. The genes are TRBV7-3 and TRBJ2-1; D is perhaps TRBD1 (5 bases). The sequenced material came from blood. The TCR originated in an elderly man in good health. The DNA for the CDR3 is TGTGCCAGCAGCTCTCTAGACAGATACAATGAGCAGTTCTTC. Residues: CASSSLDRYNEQFF.